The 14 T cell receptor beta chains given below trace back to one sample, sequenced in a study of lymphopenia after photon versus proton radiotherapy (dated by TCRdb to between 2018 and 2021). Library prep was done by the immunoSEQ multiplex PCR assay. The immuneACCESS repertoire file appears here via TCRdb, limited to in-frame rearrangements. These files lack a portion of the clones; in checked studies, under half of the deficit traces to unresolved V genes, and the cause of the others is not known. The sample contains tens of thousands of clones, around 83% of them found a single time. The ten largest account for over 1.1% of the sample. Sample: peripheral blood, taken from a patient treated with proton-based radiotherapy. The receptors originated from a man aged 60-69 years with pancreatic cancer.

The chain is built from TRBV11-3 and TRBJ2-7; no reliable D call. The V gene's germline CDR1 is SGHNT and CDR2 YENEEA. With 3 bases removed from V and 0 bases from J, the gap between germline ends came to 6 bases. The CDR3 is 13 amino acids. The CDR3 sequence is CASSLRRSYEQYF. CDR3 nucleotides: TGTGCCAGCAGCTTGAGACGCTCCTACGAGCAGTACTTC.

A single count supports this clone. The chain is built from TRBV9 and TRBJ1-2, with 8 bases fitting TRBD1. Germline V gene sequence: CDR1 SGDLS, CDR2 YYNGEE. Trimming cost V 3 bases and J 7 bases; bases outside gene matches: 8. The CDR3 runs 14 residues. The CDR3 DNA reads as TGTGCCAGCAGCGAGGGGGCGGACAGGGCTGGCTACACCTTC. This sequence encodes CASSEGADRAGYTF.

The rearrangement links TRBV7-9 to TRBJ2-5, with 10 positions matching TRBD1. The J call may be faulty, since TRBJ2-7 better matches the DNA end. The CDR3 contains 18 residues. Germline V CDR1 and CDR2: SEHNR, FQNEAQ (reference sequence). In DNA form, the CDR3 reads TGTGCCAGCAGCGATCTGGGGACAGGGGCCCCCAGCTCCTACGAGCAGTACTTC. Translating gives CASSDLGTGAPSSYEQYF.

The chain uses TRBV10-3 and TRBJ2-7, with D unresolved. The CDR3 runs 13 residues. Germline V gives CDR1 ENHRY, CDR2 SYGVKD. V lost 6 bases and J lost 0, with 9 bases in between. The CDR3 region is CAIREDVSYEQYF. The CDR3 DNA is TGTGCCATCAGAGAGGACGTCTCCTACGAGCAGTACTTC.

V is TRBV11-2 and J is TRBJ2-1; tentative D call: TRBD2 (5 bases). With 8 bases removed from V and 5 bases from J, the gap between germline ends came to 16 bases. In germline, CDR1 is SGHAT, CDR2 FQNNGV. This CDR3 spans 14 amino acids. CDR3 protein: CASGPASFNNEQFF. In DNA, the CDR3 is TGTGCCAGCGGACCCGCTAGCTTCAACAATGAGCAGTTCTTC.

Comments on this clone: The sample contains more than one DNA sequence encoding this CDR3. CDR3 bases: TGTGCCAGCAGCCAGGGGCAGAACACTGAAGCTTTCTTT. Encoded protein: CASSQGQNTEAFF. The chain joins TRBV6-4 to TRBJ1-1, with D maybe TRBD1 (6 bases). The CDR3 sequence is 13 residues long. The germline V gene has CDR1 MRHNA and CDR2 SNTAGT. Trimming took 6 bases from V and 1 from J, leaving 9 bases between them.

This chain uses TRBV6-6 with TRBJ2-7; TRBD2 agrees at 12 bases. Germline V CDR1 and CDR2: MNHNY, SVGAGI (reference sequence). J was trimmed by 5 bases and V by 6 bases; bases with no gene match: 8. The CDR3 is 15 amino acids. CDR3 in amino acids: CASRRSSGRVHEQYF. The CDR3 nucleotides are TGTGCCAGCAGACGGTCTAGCGGGAGGGTCCACGAGCAGTACTTC.

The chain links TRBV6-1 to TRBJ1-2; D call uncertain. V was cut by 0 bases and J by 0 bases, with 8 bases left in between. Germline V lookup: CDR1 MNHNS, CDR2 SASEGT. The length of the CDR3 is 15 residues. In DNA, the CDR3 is TGTGCCAGCAGTGAAGCCCACAGCCCTAACTATGGCTACACCTTC. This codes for CASSEAHSPNYGYTF.

The CDR3 DNA sequence: TGTGCCAGCTCACCATACGGGATGAACACTGAAGCTTTCTTT. Its translation is CASSPYGMNTEAFF. This chain connects TRBV18 to TRBJ1-1, with D uncertain. The V end was cut by 2 bases, the J end by 0 bases, with 7 bases between. This CDR3 is built from 14 residues. CDR1 is KGHSH, CDR2 LQKENI, per germline.

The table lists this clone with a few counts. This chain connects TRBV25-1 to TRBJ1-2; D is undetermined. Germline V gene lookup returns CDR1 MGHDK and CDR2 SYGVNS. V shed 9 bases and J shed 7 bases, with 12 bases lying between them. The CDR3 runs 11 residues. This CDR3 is CASQEVGGYTF. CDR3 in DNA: TGTGCCAGTCAGGAGGTGGGTGGCTACACCTTC.

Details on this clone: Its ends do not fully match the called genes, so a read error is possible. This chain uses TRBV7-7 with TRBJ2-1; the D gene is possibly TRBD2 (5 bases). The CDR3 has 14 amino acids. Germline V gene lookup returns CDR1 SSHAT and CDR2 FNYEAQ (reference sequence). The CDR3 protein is CASSLGPSAGEQFF. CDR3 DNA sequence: TGTGCTAGCAGCTTAGGACCCTCGGCGGGTGAGCAGTTCTTC.

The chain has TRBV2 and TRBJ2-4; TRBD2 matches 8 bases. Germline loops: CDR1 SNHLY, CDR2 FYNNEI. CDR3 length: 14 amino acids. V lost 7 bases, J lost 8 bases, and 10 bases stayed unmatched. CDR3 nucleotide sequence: TGTGCCAGCAAAATTAGCGGGACGTTCGACATTCAGTACTTC. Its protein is CASKISGTFDIQYF.

This CDR3 is CASRSTGGSNQPQHF. The CDR3 region has the DNA TGTGCCAGTAGGTCGACAGGGGGCAGCAATCAGCCCCAGCATTTT. V and J are TRBV19 and TRBJ1-5; TRBD1 agrees at 10 bases. The germline V gene encodes CDR1 LNHDA and CDR2 SQIVND (reference sequence). Trimming removed 6 bases from V and 1 base from J; junction bases left unmatched: 3. The CDR3 covers 15 residues.

As DNA, the CDR3 is TGTGCCAGCAGCTTGACTAGCGGGACCTACGAGCAGTACTTC. Protein sequence: CASSLTSGTYEQYF. The chain links TRBV7-9 to TRBJ2-7; TRBD2 agrees at 11 bases. There are 14 residues in the CDR3. V shed 3 bases and J 2 bases; nucleotides not matched to a gene: 0. CDR1 and CDR2 (germline): SEHNR, FQNEAQ (reference sequence).